This T cell receptor (beta chain) originates from a study of identifying expanded T cells in peripheral blood. Profiled with immunoSEQ multiplex PCR; TCRdb holds only in-frame clones, not every one. The sample contains nearly 60,000 clones, about nine tenths of which appear only once. This CDR3 comprises 16 residues. The germline gives CDR1 KGHSH, CDR2 LQKENI. With 2 bases clipped from V and 4 bases from J, the junction kept 11 bases outside the gene matches. Sample: blood. This clonotype was obtained from a person between 18 and 70 years old in good health. The genes are TRBV18 and TRBJ2-7, with 7 bases lining up with TRBD1. CDR3 protein: CASSPADRARFYEQYF. CDR3 sequence (DNA): TGTGCCAGCTCACCAGCCGACAGGGCCCGGTTTTACGAGCAGTACTTC.